This T cell receptor beta chain was documented in a study of control samples from healthy donors and cancer patients. Measured with immunoSEQ multiplex PCR; TCRdb has only the in-frame clones, and not every one. The table includes approximately 100,000 clones, roughly 78% detected once. The TCR was taken from a man in his sixties in good health. Sequenced sample: blood.

The CDR3 region is CASSRTGATGELFF. In nucleotides, the CDR3 is TGTGCCAGCAGCCGGACAGGCGCCACCGGGGAGCTGTTTTTT. The chain combines TRBV6-2 or TRBV6-3 with TRBJ2-2; TRBD1 agrees at 7 bases. Trimming cost V 6 bases and J 4 bases; bases outside gene matches: 5. CDR1 and CDR2 (germline): MNHEY, SVGEGT. This CDR3 region has 14 residues.